This TCR beta chain was retrieved from a study of T cell responses to AZD1222 COVID-19 vaccine. Whole-study context: Recipients boosted at about 4 weeks or about 12 weeks are pooled. Whole-study results and caveats: Mostly white British, mostly female donors; authors suggested clonal diversity may be underestimated.

Produced via immunoSEQ multiplex PCR; TCRdb's table is partial and in-frame only. The repertoire has about 85,000 clones, 80% to 90% of them found once; the top ten carry roughly 16%. On this clone: Its antigen is currently unknown.

The CDR3 loop spans 16 amino acids. V was clipped by 0 bases and J by 2 bases; unmatched bases: 7. Germline CDR1 and CDR2: LGHNA and YNFKEQ. The TCR sequence derives from an adult in good health. The V call is TRBV4-2, the J call TRBJ2-7; 7 nucleotides agree with TRBD2. The sequences come from peripheral blood, collected on day 0 of AZD1222 vaccination. The CDR3 region has the DNA TGTGCCAGCAGCCAAGATCTCGGACTAGACACCTACGAGCAGTACTTC. Residues: CASSQDLGLDTYEQYF.